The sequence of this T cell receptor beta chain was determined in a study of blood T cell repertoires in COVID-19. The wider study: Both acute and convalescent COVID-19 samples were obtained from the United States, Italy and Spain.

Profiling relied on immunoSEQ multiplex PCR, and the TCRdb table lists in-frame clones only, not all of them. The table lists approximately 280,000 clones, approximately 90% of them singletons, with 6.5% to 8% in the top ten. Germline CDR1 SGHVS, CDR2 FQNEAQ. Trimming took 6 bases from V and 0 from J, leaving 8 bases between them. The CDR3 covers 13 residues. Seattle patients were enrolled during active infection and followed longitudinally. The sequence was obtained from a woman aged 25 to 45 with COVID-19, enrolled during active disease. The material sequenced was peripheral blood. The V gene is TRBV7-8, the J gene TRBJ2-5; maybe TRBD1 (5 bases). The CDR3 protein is CASSRTNQETQYF. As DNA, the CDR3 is TGTGCCAGCAGTAGGACAAACCAAGAGACCCAGTACTTC.